A single sample gave rise to the 19 T cell receptor beta chains below, sequenced in a study of brain T cells in children with intractable seizures. The time point was: blood from clinic visit 5 months post-surgery; TSC patient then seizure free. Only in-frame clones appear in the TCRdb table, and some are missing; sequencing was by immunoSEQ multiplex PCR. Of about 340,000 clones listed, about 93% are singletons. The specimen was peripheral blood, collected approximately 5 months after surgery. Receptor source: a boy younger than two with tuberous sclerosis and intractable seizures.

J is TRBJ1-3 and V is TRBV25-1, with 9 bases lining up with TRBD1. CDR1 and CDR2 from the germline V gene are MGHDK and SYGVNS. The CDR3 runs to 16 residues. The V segment lost 7 bases and the J segment 4 bases; nucleotides outside the gene matches: 11. The CDR3 DNA reads TGTGCCAGCACCGTGGACAGGGGATATAGAGGAAACACCATATATTTT. Translated, it gives CASTVDRGYRGNTIYF.

The genes are TRBV4-1 and TRBJ2-1; 9 positions agree with TRBD2. The CDR3 length is 17 residues. The junction had 9 bases not matched to a gene; V was cut back by 3 bases and J by 3 bases. Per germline, CDR1 MGHRA and CDR2 YSYEKL. The CDR3 loop reads CASSQVPSGVVYNEQFF. The CDR3 DNA reads as TGCGCCAGCAGCCAGGTCCCTAGCGGGGTAGTCTACAATGAGCAGTTCTTC.

This chain links TRBV6-5 with TRBJ1-3; no definite D call. The V gene lost 2 bases and the J gene lost 0 bases, with 11 bases spanning the gap. CDR1 is MNHEY and CDR2 is SVGAGI in the germline V gene. This CDR3 is 16 amino acids long. CDR3 region: CASSYLRQNSGNTIYF. CDR3 nucleotide sequence: TGTGCCAGCAGTTACCTCCGACAAAACTCTGGAAACACCATATATTTT.

The V gene is TRBV4-1, the J gene TRBJ1-2; no firm D call. The V gene lost 3 bases and the J gene lost 1 base, with 12 bases spanning the gap. Germline V gives CDR1 MGHRA, CDR2 YSYEKL. This CDR3 contains 15 residues. In nucleotides, the CDR3 is TGCGCCAGCAGCCACGTTCTGCCGGATAACTATGGCTACACCTTC. It yields the protein CASSHVLPDNYGYTF.

This chain links TRBV29-1 with TRBJ1-1, with 10 bases that match TRBD1. The CDR3 consists of 12 residues. Trimming took 7 bases from V and 4 from J; bases not matched to a gene: 3. In germline, CDR1 is SQVTM, CDR2 ANQGSEA. The CDR3 DNA follows: TGCAGCGGGACAGGGGGAGGCACTGAAGCTTTCTTT. Amino acids: CSGTGGGTEAFF.

The rearrangement links TRBV13 to TRBJ2-3; D is tentatively TRBD1 or TRBD2 (5 bases each). The CDR3 is made up of 15 amino acids. Trimming pared 5 bases from V and 3 bases from J, leaving 15 bases between. Germline V gene sequence: CDR1 PRHDT, CDR2 FYEKMQ (reference sequence). DNA for the CDR3: TGTGCCAGCAGCCGAGGGGCCCGAGAAACAGATACGCAGTATTTT. It is translated as CASSRGARETDTQYF. Supplemented by reference TRBV13 and TRBJ2-3, the full variable domain reads AAGVIQSPRHLIKEKRETATLKCYPIPRHDTVYWYQQGPGQDPQFLISFYEKMQSDKGSIPDRFSAQQFSDYHSELNMSSLELGDSALYFCASSRGARETDTQYFGPGTRLTVL.

The chain couples TRBV7-9 to TRBJ2-6, with D unresolved. Germline V CDR1 and CDR2: SEHNR, FQNEAQ (reference sequence). This CDR3 comprises 15 residues. V lost 7 bases and J lost 2, with 12 bases in between. As DNA, the CDR3 is TGTGCCAGCATAATGGCGTCGGCTGGGGCCAACGTCCTGACTTTC. Protein product: CASIMASAGANVLTF. The full variable domain, its missing parts supplied by reference TRBV7-9 and TRBJ2-6, is DTGVSQNPRHKITKRGQNVTFRCDPISEHNRLYWYRQTLGQGPEFLTYFQNEAQLEKSRLLSDRFSAERPKGSFSTLEIQRTEQGDSAMYLCASIMASAGANVLTFGAGSRLTVL.

The genes are TRBV5-1 and TRBJ1-2; TRBD1 matches at 11 bases. Germline trimming cut 3 bases from V and 4 bases from J; bases unmatched to any gene: 8. This CDR3 has 16 amino acids. Germline V gene sequence: CDR1 SGHRS, CDR2 YFSETQ. The CDR3 nucleotides are TGCGCCAGCAGCTACCGGACAGGGGGCGAGGTCTATGGCTACACCTTC. Translating it yields CASSYRTGGEVYGYTF.

V usage is TRBV9 and J usage is TRBJ2-3; D is unclear. The CDR3 has 16 residues. Germline CDR1 and CDR2: SGDLS and YYNGEE. V shed 1 base and J shed 0 bases, with 12 bases lying between them. CDR3 coding DNA: TGTGCCAGCAGCGTACGCTCTGGGCGAAGCACAGATACGCAGTATTTT. Its protein is CASSVRSGRSTDTQYF.

The gene calls are TRBV7-6 and TRBJ2-5, with D maybe TRBD1 (7 bases). CDR1 is SGHVS, CDR2 FNYEAQ, per germline. Trimming took off 3 bases at V and 5 bases at J, with 10 bases between the two ends. This CDR3 region has 13 residues. The CDR3 DNA reads as TGTGCCAGCAGCTTTCCAGGGGGGGAGACCCAGTACTTC. This gives the protein CASSFPGGETQYF.

This rearrangement joins TRBV5-1 to TRBJ2-7, with D perhaps matching TRBD1 or TRBD2 (5 bases each). The V gene lost 4 bases and the J gene lost 2 bases, with 13 bases spanning the gap. Germline V gives CDR1 SGHRS, CDR2 YFSETQ. CDR3 length equals 14 residues. CDR3 region: CASSLGDGTYEQYF. As DNA, the CDR3 is TGCGCCAGCAGCCTAGGGGACGGCACCTACGAGCAGTACTTC.

This chain's CDR3 is CATSPQGIFTDTQYF. In nucleotides, the CDR3 is TGTGCCACCAGCCCACAGGGGATTTTTACAGATACGCAGTATTTT. The rearrangement joins TRBV2 to TRBJ2-3; 7 bases are a match to TRBD1. The J segment lost 3 bases and the V segment lost 10 bases, leaving 13 bases of the junction unmatched. CDR1 and CDR2 (germline): SNHLY, FYNNEI. The CDR3 runs to 15 residues. The whole variable domain, filled in from reference TRBV2 and TRBJ2-3, reads EPEVTQTPSHQVTQMGQEVILRCVPISNHLYFYWYRQILGQKVEFLVSFYNNEISEKSEIFDDQFSVERPDGSNFTLKIRSTKLEDSAMYFCATSPQGIFTDTQYFGPGTRLTVL.

This rearrangement joins TRBV5-5 to TRBJ2-3, with 8 bases lining up with TRBD1. The germline gives CDR1 SGHKS, CDR2 YYEKEE (reference sequence). The CDR3 runs 14 residues. The junction had 5 bases not matched to a gene; V was cut back by 4 bases and J by 4 bases. The CDR3 loop is CASSRQGIADTQYF. The CDR3 region has the DNA TGTGCCAGCAGCCGACAGGGGATAGCAGATACGCAGTATTTT.

This chain joins TRBV19 and TRBJ2-7; 11 positions match TRBD2. The CDR3 is 15 amino acids. V was clipped by 4 bases and J by 4 bases; unmatched bases: 6. Germline loops: CDR1 LNHDA, CDR2 SQIVND (reference sequence). In DNA form, the CDR3 reads TGTGCCAGTAGTACTTCTAGCGGGAGGCTTTACGAGCAGTACTTC. This sequence encodes CASSTSSGRLYEQYF.

This clone was seen a single time. The chain joins TRBV7-2 to TRBJ2-5; D remains unclear. V was shortened by 7 bases and J by 4 bases, with 10 bases between the two germline ends. CDR3 length: 12 amino acids. Per germline, CDR1 SGHTA and CDR2 FQGNSA. CDR3 in DNA: TGTGCCAGCACCTCCCTTAGAGAGACCCAGTACTTC. It is translated as CASTSLRETQYF.

This sequence joins TRBV4-1 and TRBJ2-1, with D possibly matching TRBD2 (6 bases). Germline CDR1 and CDR2: MGHRA and YSYEKL. Trimming removed 2 bases at V and 5 bases at J, with 13 bases between. The CDR3 runs 15 residues. This CDR3 reads CASSQPRGGNNEQFF. Written as DNA, the CDR3 is TGCGCCAGCAGCCAACCTAGGGGCGGGAACAATGAGCAGTTCTTC.

J is TRBJ2-2 and V is TRBV2, with D possibly TRBD2 on 5 matching bases. V was trimmed by 6 bases and J by 3 bases, leaving 8 bases between them. CDR3 length: 13 amino acids. The germline V gene encodes CDR1 SNHLY and CDR2 FYNNEI. DNA for the CDR3: TGTGCCAGCAGGCAGGAGGACACCGGGGAGCTGTTTTTT. It encodes CASRQEDTGELFF.

The V and J genes are TRBV20-1 and TRBJ2-3; D remains ambiguous. The CDR3 is 8 amino acids. V lost 7 bases, J lost 9 bases, and 5 bases lay in between. Germline CDR1 DFQATT, CDR2 SNEGSKA (reference sequence). The CDR3 sequence is CSDQTQYF. DNA of the CDR3: TGCAGTGATCAAACGCAGTATTTT.

This clone appeared once. This rearrangement joins TRBV2 to TRBJ1-2; D gene uncertain. The germline V gene has CDR1 SNHLY and CDR2 FYNNEI. Between the trimmed V and J ends, which lost 6 bases and 7 bases, there was a span of 12 bases. The CDR3 is 12 residues long. The CDR3 DNA sequence: TGTGCCAGCAGGGTCGGGATCGGTGGCTACACCTTC. This gives the protein CASRVGIGGYTF.